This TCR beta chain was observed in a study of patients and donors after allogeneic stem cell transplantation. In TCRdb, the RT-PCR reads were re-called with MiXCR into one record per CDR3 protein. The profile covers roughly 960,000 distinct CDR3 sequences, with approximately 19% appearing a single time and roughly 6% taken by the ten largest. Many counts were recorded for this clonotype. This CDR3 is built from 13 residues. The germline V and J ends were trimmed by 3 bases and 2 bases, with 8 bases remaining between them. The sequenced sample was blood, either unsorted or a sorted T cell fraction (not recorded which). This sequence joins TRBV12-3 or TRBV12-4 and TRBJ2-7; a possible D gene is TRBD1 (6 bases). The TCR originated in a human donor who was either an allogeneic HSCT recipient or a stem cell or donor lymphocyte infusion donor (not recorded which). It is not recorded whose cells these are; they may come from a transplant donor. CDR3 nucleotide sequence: TGTGCCAGCAGTTTTGACAGGCCCTACGAGCAGTACTTC. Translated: CASSFDRPYEQYF.